This record concerns one T cell receptor beta chain sequence. Its antigen is not known. The blood sample was taken during the colonoscopy visit. CDR3 length: 16 amino acids. Deletions cut 1 base from V and 2 bases from J, with 9 bases between. CDR1 and CDR2 from the germline V gene are MGHRA and YSYEKL. The entry originates in a study of pediatric ulcerative colitis. Study conclusions and caveats: Clonal expansions reduced rectal repertoire diversity in acute severe colitis.

The method was immunoSEQ multiplex PCR; TCRdb's version includes in-frame clones alone and lacks a portion of them. The sample has under 70,000 clones, around 87% seen once; the top ten hold 1.5%. The chain carries TRBV4-1 and TRBJ2-6, with D possibly called TRBD1 or TRBD2 (6 bases each). The sequence was obtained from a boy between 10 and 17 years old who was a control in a study of pediatric ulcerative colitis. Sample: blood. For the CDR3, the DNA is TGCGCCAGCAGCCAAGTAAGGGGGGCTGGGGCCAACGTCCTGACTTTC. Translation: CASSQVRGAGANVLTF.